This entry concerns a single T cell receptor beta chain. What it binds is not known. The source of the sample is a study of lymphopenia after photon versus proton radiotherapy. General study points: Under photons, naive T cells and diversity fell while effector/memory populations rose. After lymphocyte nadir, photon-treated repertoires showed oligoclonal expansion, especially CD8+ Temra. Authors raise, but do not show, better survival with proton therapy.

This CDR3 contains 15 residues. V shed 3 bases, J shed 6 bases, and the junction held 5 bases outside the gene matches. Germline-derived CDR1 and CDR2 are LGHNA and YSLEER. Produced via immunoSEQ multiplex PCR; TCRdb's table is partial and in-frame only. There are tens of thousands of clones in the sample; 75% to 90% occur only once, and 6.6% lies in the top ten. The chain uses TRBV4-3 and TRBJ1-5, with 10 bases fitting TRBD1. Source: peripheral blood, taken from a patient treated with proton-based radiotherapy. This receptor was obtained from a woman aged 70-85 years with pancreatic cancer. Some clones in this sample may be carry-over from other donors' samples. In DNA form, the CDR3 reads TGCGCCAGCAGCCAGGAGACAGGGGGCACTCAGCCCCAGCATTTT. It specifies CASSQETGGTQPQHF.